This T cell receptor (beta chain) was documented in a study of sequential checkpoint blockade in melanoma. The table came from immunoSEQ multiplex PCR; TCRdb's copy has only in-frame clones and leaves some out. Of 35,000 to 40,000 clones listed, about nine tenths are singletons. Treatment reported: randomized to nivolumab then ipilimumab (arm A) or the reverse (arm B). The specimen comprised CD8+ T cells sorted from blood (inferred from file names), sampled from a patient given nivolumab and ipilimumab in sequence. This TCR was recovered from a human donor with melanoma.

CDR3 protein: CASTLGSGIIYEQYF. CDR3 in DNA: TGTGCCAGTACCCTAGGGTCAGGGATTATCTACGAGCAGTACTTC. V usage is TRBV19 and J usage is TRBJ2-7; D is perhaps TRBD1 (5 bases). Germline CDR1 and CDR2: LNHDA and SQIVND (reference sequence). CDR3 length equals 15 residues. V lost 7 bases, J lost 3 bases, and 19 bases lay in between.